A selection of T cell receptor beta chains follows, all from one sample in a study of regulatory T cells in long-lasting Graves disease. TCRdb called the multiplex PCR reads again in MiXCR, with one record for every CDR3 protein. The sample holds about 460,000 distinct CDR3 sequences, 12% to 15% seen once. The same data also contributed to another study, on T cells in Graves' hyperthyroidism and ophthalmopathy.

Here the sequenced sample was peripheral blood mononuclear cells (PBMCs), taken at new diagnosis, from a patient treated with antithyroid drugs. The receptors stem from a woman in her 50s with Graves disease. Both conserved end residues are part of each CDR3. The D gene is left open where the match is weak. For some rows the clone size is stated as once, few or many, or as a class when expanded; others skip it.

cdr3_aa: CASTSGGRGTFEQYF
cdr3_nt: TGTGCCAGCACCAGCGGCGGCAGGGGAACATTCGAGCAGTACTTC
clone_size: many
j_call: TRBJ2-7
v_call: TRBV11-1
d_call: .

cdr3_aa: CASSLSGEKLFF
cdr3_nt: TGTGCCAGCAGCCTGAGTGGTGAAAAACTGTTTTTT
clone_size: many
j_call: TRBJ1-4
v_call: TRBV28
d_call: .

cdr3_aa: CSAPRTPEGYEQYF
cdr3_nt: TGCAGTGCCCCAAGGACTCCGGAGGGCTACGAGCAGTACTTC
clone_size: many
j_call: TRBJ2-7
v_call: TRBV20-1
d_call: .

cdr3_aa: CASSLGGGRAKNIQYF
cdr3_nt: TGTGCCAGCAGTTTAGGAGGGGGAAGGGCCAAAAACATTCAGTACTTC
clone_size: many
j_call: TRBJ2-4
v_call: TRBV28
d_call: .

cdr3_aa: CASSHQGGLNSPLHF
cdr3_nt: TGTGCCAGCAGTCATCAGGGCGGACTGAATTCACCCCTCCACTTT
clone_size: many
j_call: TRBJ1-6
v_call: TRBV9
d_call: .

cdr3_aa: CASSSRQGVGTEAFF
cdr3_nt: TGTGCCAGCAGCTCCCGACAGGGAGTGGGTACTGAAGCTTTCTTT
clone_size: many
j_call: TRBJ1-1
v_call: TRBV5-1
d_call: TRBD1

cdr3_aa: CASRLGNEQYF
cdr3_nt: TGTGCCAGCAGATTAGGGAACGAGCAGTACTTC
clone_size: many
j_call: TRBJ2-7
v_call: TRBV5-4
d_call: .

cdr3_aa: CASSQGTGDGYTF
cdr3_nt: TGTGCCAGCAGCCAAGGGACAGGGGATGGCTACACCTTC
clone_size: few
j_call: TRBJ1-2
v_call: TRBV4-2
d_call: TRBD1

cdr3_aa: CASSSSFSTDTQYF
cdr3_nt: TGTGCCAGTAGTAGTTCCTTTAGCACAGATACGCAGTATTTT
clone_size: .
j_call: TRBJ2-3
v_call: TRBV19
d_call: .

cdr3_aa: CASSSLAGGPVEQFF
cdr3_nt: TGTGCCAGCAGCTCACTAGCGGGAGGGCCTGTTGAGCAGTTCTTC
clone_size: many
j_call: TRBJ2-1
v_call: TRBV11-2
d_call: TRBD2

cdr3_aa: CASSVVASGETQYF
cdr3_nt: TGTGCCAGCAGCGTAGTGGCTAGCGGTGAGACCCAGTACTTC
clone_size: .
j_call: TRBJ2-5
v_call: TRBV9
d_call: TRBD2

cdr3_aa: CASSVRDRGLPGELFF
cdr3_nt: TGTGCCAGCAGCGTACGCGACAGGGGGCTTCCCGGGGAGCTGTTTTTT
clone_size: few
j_call: TRBJ2-2
v_call: TRBV9
d_call: TRBD1

cdr3_aa: CASSPIGDTGELFF
cdr3_nt: TGTGCCAGCAGCCCAATAGGCGACACCGGGGAGCTGTTTTTT
clone_size: many
j_call: TRBJ2-2
v_call: TRBV7-9
d_call: .

cdr3_aa: CASSQEGQFYNLVLHF
cdr3_nt: TGCGCCAGCAGCCAAGAGGGGCAGTTCTATAATTTGGTCCTCCACTTT
clone_size: .
j_call: TRBJ1-6
v_call: TRBV4-1
d_call: .

cdr3_aa: CASGRLLNTEAFF
cdr3_nt: TGTGCCAGCGGGCGGCTGCTTAACACTGAAGCTTTCTTT
clone_size: many
j_call: TRBJ1-1
v_call: TRBV6-1
d_call: .

cdr3_aa: CASSDRGAGTDTQYF
cdr3_nt: TGTGCCAGCAGTGACCGAGGAGCCGGAACAGATACGCAGTATTTT
clone_size: few
j_call: TRBJ2-3
v_call: TRBV12-3/TRBV12-4
d_call: .

cdr3_aa: CASSQAPGLAGINTGELFF
cdr3_nt: TGTGCCAGCAGCCAGGCTCCGGGACTAGCGGGAATAAACACCGGGGAGCTGTTTTTT
clone_size: .
j_call: TRBJ2-2
v_call: TRBV7-9
d_call: TRBD2

cdr3_aa: CASSSGQLPYGYTF
cdr3_nt: TGTGCCAGCAGTTCCGGACAGCTCCCTTATGGCTACACCTTC
clone_size: many
j_call: TRBJ1-2
v_call: TRBV12-3/TRBV12-4
d_call: .

cdr3_aa: CASRDTGGPYNEQFF
cdr3_nt: TGTGCCAGCAGGGACACAGGGGGCCCCTACAATGAGCAGTTCTTC
clone_size: many
j_call: TRBJ2-1
v_call: TRBV2
d_call: TRBD1

cdr3_aa: CASSPDYLSTDTQYF
cdr3_nt: TGTGCCAGCAGTCCCGACTACCTAAGCACAGATACGCAGTATTTT
clone_size: .
j_call: TRBJ2-3
v_call: TRBV25-1
d_call: .

cdr3_aa: CASSQGGAAISGANVLTF
cdr3_nt: TGTGCCAGCAGCCAAGGAGGGGCAGCAATCTCTGGGGCCAACGTCCTGACTTTC
clone_size: .
j_call: TRBJ2-6
v_call: TRBV3-1
d_call: .

cdr3_aa: CASSLIPIGGADTQYF
cdr3_nt: TGTGCCAGCAGCTTGATTCCTATTGGGGGTGCGGATACGCAGTATTTT
clone_size: many
j_call: TRBJ2-3
v_call: TRBV5-5
d_call: .

cdr3_aa: CASGGSGSGDEQYF
cdr3_nt: TGTGCCAGCGGAGGGAGCGGGAGCGGGGACGAGCAGTACTTC
clone_size: many
j_call: TRBJ2-7
v_call: TRBV27
d_call: TRBD2

cdr3_aa: CASSPPSGLTDTQYF
cdr3_nt: TGTGCCAGCAGCCCGCCTAGCGGTCTCACAGATACGCAGTATTTT
clone_size: many
j_call: TRBJ2-3
v_call: TRBV28
d_call: TRBD2

cdr3_aa: CASSPDRDTQYF
cdr3_nt: TGTGCCAGCAGCCCCGACAGGGATACGCAGTATTTT
clone_size: few
j_call: TRBJ2-3
v_call: TRBV7-9
d_call: .

cdr3_aa: CASILSRAGLNEKLFF
cdr3_nt: TGTGCCAGCATCCTCAGTCGGGCAGGCCTGAATGAAAAACTGTTTTTT
clone_size: .
j_call: TRBJ1-4
v_call: TRBV6-2/TRBV6-3
d_call: .

cdr3_aa: CASSGTGALYEQYF
cdr3_nt: TGCGCCAGCTCTGGGACAGGAGCCCTTTACGAGCAGTACTTC
clone_size: few
j_call: TRBJ2-7
v_call: TRBV5-1
d_call: TRBD1

cdr3_aa: CASSTRQIQETQYF
cdr3_nt: TGTGCCAGCAGCACCCGACAGATCCAAGAGACCCAGTACTTC
clone_size: many
j_call: TRBJ2-5
v_call: TRBV7-9
d_call: .

cdr3_aa: CASSQVGSGSFGEQYF
cdr3_nt: TGTGCCAGCAGCCAAGTAGGTAGCGGGAGTTTTGGCGAGCAGTACTTC
clone_size: few
j_call: TRBJ2-7
v_call: TRBV3-1
d_call: TRBD2

cdr3_aa: CASSGTGISVEAFF
cdr3_nt: TGTGCCAGCAGTGGGACAGGGATATCAGTAGAAGCTTTCTTT
clone_size: many
j_call: TRBJ1-1
v_call: TRBV12-3/TRBV12-4
d_call: TRBD1

cdr3_aa: CASSLSTREQYF
cdr3_nt: TGTGCCAGCAGCCTTTCTACGCGGGAGCAGTACTTC
clone_size: .
j_call: TRBJ2-7
v_call: TRBV3-1
d_call: .

cdr3_aa: CAWSARTGWIEQFF
cdr3_nt: TGTGCCTGGAGTGCGAGGACAGGGTGGATTGAGCAGTTCTTC
clone_size: many
j_call: TRBJ2-1
v_call: TRBV30
d_call: TRBD1

cdr3_aa: CASSKSFWGTGELFF
cdr3_nt: TGTGCCAGCAGCAAAAGTTTTTGGGGGACCGGGGAGCTGTTTTTT
clone_size: .
j_call: TRBJ2-2
v_call: TRBV14
d_call: .

cdr3_aa: CASGLAGGFNEQFF
cdr3_nt: TGTGCCAGCGGTCTGGCGGGAGGTTTCAATGAGCAGTTCTTC
clone_size: many
j_call: TRBJ2-1
v_call: TRBV27
d_call: TRBD2

cdr3_aa: CASRGGDEQFF
cdr3_nt: TGTGCCAGCAGGGGCGGCGATGAGCAGTTCTTC
clone_size: many
j_call: TRBJ2-1
v_call: TRBV3-1
d_call: .

cdr3_aa: CSAREGPGGRETQYF
cdr3_nt: TGCAGTGCTAGAGAAGGTCCAGGGGGCAGGGAGACCCAGTACTTC
clone_size: few
j_call: TRBJ2-5
v_call: TRBV20-1
d_call: TRBD1

cdr3_aa: CASSAYYGYTF
cdr3_nt: TGTGCCAGCAGCGCCTACTATGGCTACACCTTC
clone_size: .
j_call: TRBJ1-2
v_call: TRBV9
d_call: .

cdr3_aa: CSARETGDYSYEQYF
cdr3_nt: TGCAGTGCTAGAGAGACAGGCGATTACTCCTACGAGCAGTACTTC
clone_size: few
j_call: TRBJ2-7
v_call: TRBV20-1
d_call: .

cdr3_aa: CASSPGGGVQPQHF
cdr3_nt: TGTGCCAGCTCACCAGGGGGGGGGGTACAGCCCCAGCATTTT
clone_size: few
j_call: TRBJ1-5
v_call: TRBV18
d_call: .

cdr3_aa: CSASETSGRGDEQFF
cdr3_nt: TGCAGTGCTTCGGAGACTAGCGGGAGGGGCGATGAGCAGTTCTTC
clone_size: many
j_call: TRBJ2-1
v_call: TRBV20-1
d_call: TRBD2

cdr3_aa: CASSYGRVFQGNEQFF
cdr3_nt: TGTGCCAGCAGTTACGGGCGGGTCTTTCAAGGGAATGAGCAGTTCTTC
clone_size: many
j_call: TRBJ2-1
v_call: TRBV6-5
d_call: .

cdr3_aa: CASGLGAGTEAFF
cdr3_nt: TGTGCTAGTGGTTTGGGCGCGGGCACTGAAGCTTTCTTT
clone_size: many
j_call: TRBJ1-1
v_call: TRBV12-5
d_call: .

cdr3_aa: CASSSNPGAGLAGASYTGELFF
cdr3_nt: TGTGCCAGCAGTTCCAATCCAGGGGCTGGACTAGCGGGAGCCTCTTACACCGGGGAGCTGTTTTTT
clone_size: .
j_call: TRBJ2-2
v_call: TRBV28
d_call: TRBD2

cdr3_aa: CASSQDGATIGQPQHF
cdr3_nt: TGCGCCAGCAGCCAAGACGGGGCTACAATTGGTCAGCCCCAGCATTTT
clone_size: .
j_call: TRBJ1-5
v_call: TRBV4-1
d_call: .

cdr3_aa: CASSYSFTGAASGNTIYF
cdr3_nt: TGTGCCAGCAGTTACTCGTTCACGGGTGCCGCCTCTGGAAACACCATATATTTT
clone_size: many
j_call: TRBJ1-3
v_call: TRBV6-2/TRBV6-3
d_call: .